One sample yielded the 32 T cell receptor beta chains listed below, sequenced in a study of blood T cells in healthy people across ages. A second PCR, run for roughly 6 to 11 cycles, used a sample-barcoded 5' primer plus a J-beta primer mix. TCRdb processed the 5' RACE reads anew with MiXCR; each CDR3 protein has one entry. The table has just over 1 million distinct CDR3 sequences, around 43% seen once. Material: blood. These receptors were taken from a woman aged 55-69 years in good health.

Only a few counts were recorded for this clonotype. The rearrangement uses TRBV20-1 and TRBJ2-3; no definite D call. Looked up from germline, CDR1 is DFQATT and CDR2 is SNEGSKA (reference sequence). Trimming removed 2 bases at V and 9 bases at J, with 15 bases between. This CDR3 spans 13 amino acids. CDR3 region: CSARPPSGRTQYF. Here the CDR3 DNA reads TGCAGTGCTAGACCCCCCTCAGGCCGGACGCAGTATTTT.

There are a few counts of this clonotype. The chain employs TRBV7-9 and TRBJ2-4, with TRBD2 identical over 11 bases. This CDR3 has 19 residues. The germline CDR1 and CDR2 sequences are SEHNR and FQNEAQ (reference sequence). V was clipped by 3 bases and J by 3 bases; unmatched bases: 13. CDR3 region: CASSFHSGGDPVNKNIQYF. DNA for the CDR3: TGTGCCAGCAGCTTCCATAGCGGGGGGGATCCCGTAAACAAAAACATTCAGTACTTC. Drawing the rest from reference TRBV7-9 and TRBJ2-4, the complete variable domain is DTGVSQNPRHKITKRGQNVTFRCDPISEHNRLYWYRQTLGQGPEFLTYFQNEAQLEKSRLLSDRFSAERPKGSFSTLEIQRTEQGDSAMYLCASSFHSGGDPVNKNIQYFGAGTRLSVL.

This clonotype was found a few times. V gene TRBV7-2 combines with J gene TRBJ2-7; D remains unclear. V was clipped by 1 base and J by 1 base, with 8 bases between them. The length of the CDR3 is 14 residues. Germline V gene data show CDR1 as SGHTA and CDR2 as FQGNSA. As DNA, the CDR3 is TGTGCCAGCAGCTTAGGGACCAGATCCTACGAGCAGTACTTC. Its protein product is CASSLGTRSYEQYF.

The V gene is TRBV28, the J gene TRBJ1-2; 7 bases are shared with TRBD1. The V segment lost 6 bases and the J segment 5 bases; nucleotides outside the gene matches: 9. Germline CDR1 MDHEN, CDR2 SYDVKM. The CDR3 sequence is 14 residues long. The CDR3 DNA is TGTGCCAGCAGAACCACAGGGGTAGAGTATGGCTACACCTTC. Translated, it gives CASRTTGVEYGYTF.

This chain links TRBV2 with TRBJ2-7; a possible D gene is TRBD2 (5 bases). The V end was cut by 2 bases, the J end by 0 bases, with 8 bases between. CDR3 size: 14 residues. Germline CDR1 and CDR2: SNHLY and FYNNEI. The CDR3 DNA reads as TGTGCCAGCAGTGAACGGGAAAGCTCCTACGAGCAGTACTTC. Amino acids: CASSERESSYEQYF.

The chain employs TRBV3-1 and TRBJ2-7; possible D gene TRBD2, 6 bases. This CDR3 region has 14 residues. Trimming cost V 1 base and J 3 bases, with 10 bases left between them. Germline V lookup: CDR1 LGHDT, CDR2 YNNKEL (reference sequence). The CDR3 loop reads CASSQGGRLYEQYF. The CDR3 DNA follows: TGTGCCAGCAGCCAAGGTGGGAGGCTCTACGAGCAGTACTTC.

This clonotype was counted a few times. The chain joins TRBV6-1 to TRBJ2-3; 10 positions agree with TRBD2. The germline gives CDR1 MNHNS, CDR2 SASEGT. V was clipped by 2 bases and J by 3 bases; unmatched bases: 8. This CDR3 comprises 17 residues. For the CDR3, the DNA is TGTGCCAGCAGTGAATTGGGGACTAGCGCAAGTACAGATACGCAGTATTTT. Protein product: CASSELGTSASTDTQYF.

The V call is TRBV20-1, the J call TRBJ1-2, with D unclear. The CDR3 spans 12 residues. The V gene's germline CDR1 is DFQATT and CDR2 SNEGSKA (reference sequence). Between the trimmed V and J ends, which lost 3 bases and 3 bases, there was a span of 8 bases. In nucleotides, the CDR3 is TGCAGTGCTAGTTCGGGAGACTATGGCTACACCTTC. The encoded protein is CSASSGDYGYTF.

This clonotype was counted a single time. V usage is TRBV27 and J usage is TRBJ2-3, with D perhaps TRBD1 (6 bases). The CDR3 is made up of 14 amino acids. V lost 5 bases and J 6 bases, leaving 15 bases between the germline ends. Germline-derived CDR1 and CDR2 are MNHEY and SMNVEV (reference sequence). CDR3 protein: CASSVRGSYDTQYF. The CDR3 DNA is TGTGCCAGCAGTGTGAGGGGGAGTTACGATACGCAGTATTTT.

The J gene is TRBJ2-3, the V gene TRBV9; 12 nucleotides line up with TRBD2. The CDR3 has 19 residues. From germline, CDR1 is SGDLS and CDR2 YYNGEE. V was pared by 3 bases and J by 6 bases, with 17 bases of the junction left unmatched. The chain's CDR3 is CASSGGASGRALHGDTQYF. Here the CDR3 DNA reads TGTGCCAGCAGCGGAGGGGCTAGCGGGAGGGCCCTGCATGGCGATACGCAGTATTTT.

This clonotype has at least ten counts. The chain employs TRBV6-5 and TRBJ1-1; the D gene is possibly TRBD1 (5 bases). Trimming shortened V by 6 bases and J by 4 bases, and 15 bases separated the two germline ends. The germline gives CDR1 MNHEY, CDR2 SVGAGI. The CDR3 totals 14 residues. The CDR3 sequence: CASRPPQGTTEAFF. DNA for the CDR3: TGTGCCAGCAGACCCCCGCAGGGTACCACTGAAGCTTTCTTT.

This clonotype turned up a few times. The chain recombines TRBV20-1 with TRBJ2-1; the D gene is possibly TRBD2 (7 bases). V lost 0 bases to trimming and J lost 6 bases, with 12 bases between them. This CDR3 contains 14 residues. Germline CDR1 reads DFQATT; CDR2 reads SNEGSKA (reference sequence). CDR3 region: CSARDRGGGNEQFF. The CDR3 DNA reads TGCAGTGCTAGAGACAGGGGAGGGGGCAATGAGCAGTTCTTC.

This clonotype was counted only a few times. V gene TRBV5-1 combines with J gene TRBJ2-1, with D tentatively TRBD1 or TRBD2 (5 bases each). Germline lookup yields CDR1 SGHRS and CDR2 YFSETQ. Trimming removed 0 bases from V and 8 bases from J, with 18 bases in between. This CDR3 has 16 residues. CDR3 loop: CASSLANQGVVDEQFF. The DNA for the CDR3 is TGCGCCAGCAGCTTGGCCAATCAGGGAGTAGTCGATGAGCAGTTCTTC.

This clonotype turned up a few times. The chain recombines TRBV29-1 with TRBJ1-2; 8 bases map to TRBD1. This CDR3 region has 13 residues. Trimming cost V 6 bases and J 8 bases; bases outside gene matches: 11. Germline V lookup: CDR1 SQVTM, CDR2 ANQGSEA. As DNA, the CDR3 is TGCAGCGTCGTTCCCGGACAGGGTAGCGGCTACACCTTC. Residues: CSVVPGQGSGYTF.

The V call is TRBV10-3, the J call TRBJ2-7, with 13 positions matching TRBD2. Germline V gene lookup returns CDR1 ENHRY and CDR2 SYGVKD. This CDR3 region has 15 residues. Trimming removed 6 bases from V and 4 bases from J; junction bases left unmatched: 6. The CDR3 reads CAISIGTSGTYEQYF. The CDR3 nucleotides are TGTGCCATCAGCATCGGGACTAGCGGGACTTACGAGCAGTACTTC.

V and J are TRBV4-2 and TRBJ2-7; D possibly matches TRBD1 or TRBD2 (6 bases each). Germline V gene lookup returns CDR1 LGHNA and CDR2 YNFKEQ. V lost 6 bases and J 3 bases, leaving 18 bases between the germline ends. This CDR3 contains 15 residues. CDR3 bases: TGTGCCAGCAGTCAGAGGGGGGCGGGAAGCTACGAGCAGTACTTC. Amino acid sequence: CASSQRGAGSYEQYF.

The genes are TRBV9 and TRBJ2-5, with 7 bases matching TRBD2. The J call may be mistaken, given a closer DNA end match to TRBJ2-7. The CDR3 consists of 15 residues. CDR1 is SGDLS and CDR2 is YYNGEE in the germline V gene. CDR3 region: CASSVASGLTYEQYF. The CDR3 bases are TGTGCCAGCAGCGTAGCTAGCGGATTAACCTACGAGCAGTACTTC.

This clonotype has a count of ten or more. CDR3: CASTRQAGHEQYF. DNA for the CDR3: TGTGCCAGCACCCGACAAGCGGGGCACGAGCAGTACTTC. The V call is TRBV6-5, the J call TRBJ2-7, with 7 bases aligning to TRBD2. This CDR3 has 13 residues. The J segment lost 5 bases and the V segment lost 7 bases, leaving 8 bases of the junction unmatched. Germline values: CDR1 MNHEY, CDR2 SVGAGI.

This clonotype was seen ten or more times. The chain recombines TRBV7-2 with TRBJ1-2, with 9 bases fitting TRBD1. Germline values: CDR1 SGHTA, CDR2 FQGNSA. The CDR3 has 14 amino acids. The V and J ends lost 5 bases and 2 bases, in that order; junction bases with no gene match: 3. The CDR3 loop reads CASSEGTGNYGYTF. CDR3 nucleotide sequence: TGTGCCAGCAGCGAAGGGACAGGGAACTATGGCTACACCTTC.

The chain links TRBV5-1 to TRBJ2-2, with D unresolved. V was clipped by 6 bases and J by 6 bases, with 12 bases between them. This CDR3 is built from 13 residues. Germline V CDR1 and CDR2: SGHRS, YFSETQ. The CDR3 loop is CASNGNYPGELFF. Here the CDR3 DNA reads TGCGCCAGCAATGGGAATTACCCCGGGGAGCTGTTTTTT.

In DNA, the CDR3 is TGTGCCATCGGGGACAGGGGCTACGAGCAGTACTTC. Translated, it gives CAIGDRGYEQYF. The V call is TRBV27, the J call TRBJ2-4; 10 bases fit TRBD1. The DNA end favors TRBJ2-7, so the J call may be wrong. Germline V gene lookup returns CDR1 MNHEY and CDR2 SMNVEV (reference sequence). The CDR3 extends over 12 amino acids.

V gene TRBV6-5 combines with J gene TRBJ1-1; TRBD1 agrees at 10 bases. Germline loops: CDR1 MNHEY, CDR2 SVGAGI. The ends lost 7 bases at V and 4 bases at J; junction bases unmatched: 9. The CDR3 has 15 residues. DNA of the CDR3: TGTGCCAGCAAGTTGGGGACAGGGGATGGCACTGAAGCTTTCTTT. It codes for CASKLGTGDGTEAFF.

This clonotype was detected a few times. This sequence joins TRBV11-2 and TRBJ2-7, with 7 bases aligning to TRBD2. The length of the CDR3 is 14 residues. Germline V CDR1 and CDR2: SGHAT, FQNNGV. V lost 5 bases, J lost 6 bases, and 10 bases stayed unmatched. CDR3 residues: CASSPSGELSEQYF. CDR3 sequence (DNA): TGTGCCAGCAGCCCGAGCGGGGAGCTCTCCGAGCAGTACTTC. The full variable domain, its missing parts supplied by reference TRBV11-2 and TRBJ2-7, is EAGVAQSPRYKIIEKRQSVAFWCNPISGHATLYWYQQILGQGPKLLIQFQNNGVVDDSQLPKDRFSAERLKGVDSTLKIQPAKLEDSAVYLCASSPSGELSEQYFGPGTRLTVT.

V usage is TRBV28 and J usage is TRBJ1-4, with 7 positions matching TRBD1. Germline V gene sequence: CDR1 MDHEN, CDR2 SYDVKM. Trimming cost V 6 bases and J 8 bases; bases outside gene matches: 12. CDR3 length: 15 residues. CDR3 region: CASSHRGGRNEKLFF. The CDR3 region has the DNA TGTGCCAGCAGCCACAGGGGAGGGAGAAACGAAAAACTGTTTTTT.

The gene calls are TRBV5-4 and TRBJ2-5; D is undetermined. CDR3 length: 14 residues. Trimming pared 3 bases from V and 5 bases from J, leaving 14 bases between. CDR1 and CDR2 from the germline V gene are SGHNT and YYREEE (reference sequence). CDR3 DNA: TGTGCCAGCAGCTCCCCTCAGATTCTGGAGACCCAGTACTTC. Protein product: CASSSPQILETQYF.

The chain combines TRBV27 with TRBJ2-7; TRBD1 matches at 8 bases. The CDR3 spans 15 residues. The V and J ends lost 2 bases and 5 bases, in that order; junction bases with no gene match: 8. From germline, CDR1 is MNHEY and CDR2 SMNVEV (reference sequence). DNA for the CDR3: TGTGCCAGCAGTTTAGTCGGCAGGGGGCGCGACGAGCAGTACTTC. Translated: CASSLVGRGRDEQYF.

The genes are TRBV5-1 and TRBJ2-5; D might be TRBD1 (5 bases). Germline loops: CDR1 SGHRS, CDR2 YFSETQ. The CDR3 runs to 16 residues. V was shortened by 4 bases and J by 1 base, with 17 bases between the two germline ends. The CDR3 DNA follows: TGCGCCAGCAGCCCCTTCAGGGATCCCAGCCAAGAGACCCAGTACTTC. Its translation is CASSPFRDPSQETQYF.

CDR3: CASSLQDRASYEQYF. DNA for the CDR3: TGTGCCAGCAGTTTACAGGACAGGGCGTCCTACGAGCAGTACTTC. The chain recombines TRBV28 with TRBJ2-7; 8 positions agree with TRBD1. The CDR3 runs to 15 residues. V trimming: 2 bases; J trimming: 1 base; junction bases outside the gene matches: 4. Germline V gene data show CDR1 as MDHEN and CDR2 as SYDVKM. The full variable domain, in which reference TRBV28 and TRBJ2-7 provide the parts outside the CDR3, is DVKVTQSSRYLVKRTGEKVFLECVQDMDHENMFWYRQDPGLGLRLIYFSYDVKMKEKGDIPEGYSVSREKKERFSLILESASTNQTSMYLCASSLQDRASYEQYFGPGTRLTVT.

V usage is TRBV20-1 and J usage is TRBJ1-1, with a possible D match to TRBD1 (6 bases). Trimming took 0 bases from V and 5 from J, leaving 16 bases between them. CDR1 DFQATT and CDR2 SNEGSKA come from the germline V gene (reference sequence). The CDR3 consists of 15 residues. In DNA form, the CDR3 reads TGCAGTGCTAGAGACCTACAGGGATGGGAGACTGAAGCTTTCTTT. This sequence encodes CSARDLQGWETEAFF.

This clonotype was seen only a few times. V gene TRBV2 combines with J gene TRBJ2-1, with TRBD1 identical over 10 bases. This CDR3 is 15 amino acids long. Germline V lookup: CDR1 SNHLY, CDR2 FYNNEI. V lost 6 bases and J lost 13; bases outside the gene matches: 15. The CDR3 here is CASSAGQGNYNSQFF. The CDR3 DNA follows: TGTGCCAGCAGCGCGGGACAGGGGAACTACAATAGCCAGTTCTTC.

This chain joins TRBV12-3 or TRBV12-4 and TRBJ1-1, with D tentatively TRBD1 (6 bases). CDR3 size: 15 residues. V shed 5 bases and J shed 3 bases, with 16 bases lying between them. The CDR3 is CASSPKWTVDTEAFF. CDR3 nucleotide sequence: TGTGCCAGCAGTCCAAAATGGACAGTGGACACTGAAGCTTTCTTT.

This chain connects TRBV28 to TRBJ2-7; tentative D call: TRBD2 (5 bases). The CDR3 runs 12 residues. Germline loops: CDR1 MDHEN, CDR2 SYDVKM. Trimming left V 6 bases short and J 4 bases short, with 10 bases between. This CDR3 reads CASRLPGYEQYF. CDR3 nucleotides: TGTGCCAGCAGGCTTCCGGGGTACGAGCAGTACTTC.